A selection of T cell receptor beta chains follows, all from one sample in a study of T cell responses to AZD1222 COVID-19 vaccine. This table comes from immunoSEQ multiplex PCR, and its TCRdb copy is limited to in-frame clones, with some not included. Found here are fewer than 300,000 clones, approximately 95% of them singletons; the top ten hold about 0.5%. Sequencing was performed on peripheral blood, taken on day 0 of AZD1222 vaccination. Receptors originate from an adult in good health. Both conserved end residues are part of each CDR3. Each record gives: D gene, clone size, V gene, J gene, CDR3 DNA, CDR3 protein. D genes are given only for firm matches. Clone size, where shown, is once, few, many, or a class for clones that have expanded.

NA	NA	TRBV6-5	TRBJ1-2	TGTGCCAGCAGACAGGACGCCGGCGGCTACACCTTC	CASRQDAGGYTF
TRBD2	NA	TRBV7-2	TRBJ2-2	TGTGCCAGCAGCCGTTTAGCGGGAGGGCCAAGAACCGGGGAGCTGTTTTTT	CASSRLAGGPRTGELFF
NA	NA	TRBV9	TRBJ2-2	TGTGCCAGCAGCGTAGGCAGAGCCGGGGAGCTGTTTTTT	CASSVGRAGELFF
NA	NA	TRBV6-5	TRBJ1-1	TGTGCCAGCAGTACAGGATTCACTGAAGCTTTCTTT	CASSTGFTEAFF
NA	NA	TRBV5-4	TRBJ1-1	TGTGCCAGCGGCCGTATAGGGGGGACTGAAGCTTTCTTT	CASGRIGGTEAFF
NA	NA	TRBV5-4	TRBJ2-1	TGTGCCAGCAGCCCCCTCAGCGGTAACTCCTACAATGAGCAGTTCTTC	CASSPLSGNSYNEQFF
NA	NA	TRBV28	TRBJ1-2	TGTGCCAGTACGGGTAATTATGGCTACACCTTC	CASTGNYGYTF
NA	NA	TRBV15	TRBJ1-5	TGTGCCACCAGCAGAGATCAGGGTACGCCCCAGCATTTT	CATSRDQGTPQHF
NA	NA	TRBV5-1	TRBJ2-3	TGCGCCAGCAGCCCCGGAAGGTTCTCCACAGATACGCAGTATTTT	CASSPGRFSTDTQYF
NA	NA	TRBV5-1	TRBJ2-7	TGCGCCAGCAGCTTGGGCTCCGAAGCGGGCGAGCAGTACTTC	CASSLGSEAGEQYF
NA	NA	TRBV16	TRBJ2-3	TGTGCCAGCAGCCAATCTGCGGGGACAGATACGCAGTATTTT	CASSQSAGTDTQYF
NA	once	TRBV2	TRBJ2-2	TGTGCCAGCATCCGGGCCACTGTGGGCGGGGAGCTGTTTTTT	CASIRATVGGELFF
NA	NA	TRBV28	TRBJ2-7	TGTGCCAGCAGCCCTAGAGGGAGATCCTACGAGCAGTACTTC	CASSPRGRSYEQYF
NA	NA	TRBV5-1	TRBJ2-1	TGCGCCAGCAGCTTGGGGGCCGGGGGTACCTACAATGAGCAGTTCTTC	CASSLGAGGTYNEQFF
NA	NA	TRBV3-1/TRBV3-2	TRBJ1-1	TGTGCCAGCAGCCTAAGGGGGGGCGCTGAAGCTTTCTTT	CASSLRGGAEAFF
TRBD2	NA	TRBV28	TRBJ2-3	TGTGCCAGCAGATCCGGGACTAGCGGGCTGCTGACGGCGTATTTT	CASRSGTSGLLTAYF
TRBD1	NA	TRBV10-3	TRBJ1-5	TGTGCCATCAGTCAGGGGGCACGCCAGCCCCAGCATTTT	CAISQGARQPQHF
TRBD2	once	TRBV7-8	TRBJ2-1	TGTGCCAGCAGCTTTGGCGGGGGACTATCCTACAATGAGCAGTTCTTC	CASSFGGGLSYNEQFF
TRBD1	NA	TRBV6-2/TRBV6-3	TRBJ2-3	TGTGCCAGCAGTCCCCGGGACAGATCAGATACGCAGTATTTT	CASSPRDRSDTQYF
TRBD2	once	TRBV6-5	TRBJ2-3	TGTGCCAGCAGCCCACGGGGGGGTAGCACAGATACGCAGTATTTT	CASSPRGGSTDTQYF
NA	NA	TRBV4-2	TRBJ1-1	TGTGCCAGCAGCCAGGCTGGAGGGAAAACTGAAGCTTTCTTT	CASSQAGGKTEAFF
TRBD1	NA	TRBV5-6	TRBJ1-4	TGTGCCAGCAGGTTGACAGGGGACGATGAAAAACTGTTTTTT	CASRLTGDDEKLFF
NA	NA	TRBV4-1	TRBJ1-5	TGCGCCAGCAGCCGTACCCAGACAGCATCAAGGCCCCAGCATTTT	CASSRTQTASRPQHF
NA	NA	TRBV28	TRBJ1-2	TGTGCCAGCACTCCGGGACTCCCTGGGAGTGGCTACACCTTC	CASTPGLPGSGYTF
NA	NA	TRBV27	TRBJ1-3	TGTGCCGGCAAGGGTTTCCCCACCTCTGGAAACACCATATATTTT	CAGKGFPTSGNTIYF
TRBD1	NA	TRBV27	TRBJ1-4	TGTGCCAGCAGTTTTGGGACAGGGGGCGAAAAACTGTTTTTT	CASSFGTGGEKLFF
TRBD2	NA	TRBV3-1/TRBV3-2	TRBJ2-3	TGTGCCAGCAGTCAAAGGGGACTAGCGACAGATACGCAGTATTTT	CASSQRGLATDTQYF
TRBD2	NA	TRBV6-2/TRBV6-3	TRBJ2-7	TGTGCCAGCAGTTACAGAGCGGGGAGCTCCTACGAGCAGTACTTC	CASSYRAGSSYEQYF
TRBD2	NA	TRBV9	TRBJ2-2	TGTGCCAGCAGCCTCAGCGGGAGAAGGAGCACCGGGGAGCTGTTTTTT	CASSLSGRRSTGELFF
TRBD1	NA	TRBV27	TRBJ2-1	TGTGCCAGCAGTTCCGGGACAGGGTACAATGAGCAGTTCTTC	CASSSGTGYNEQFF
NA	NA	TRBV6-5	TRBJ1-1	TGTGCCAGCCTCGGACGGTTCTACACTGAAGCTTTCTTT	CASLGRFYTEAFF
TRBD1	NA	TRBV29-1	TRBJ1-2	TGCAGCGGCCGGGACAGCAACTCCTATGGCTACACCTTC	CSGRDSNSYGYTF
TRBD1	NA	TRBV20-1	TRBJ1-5	TGCAGTGCTAGTGCAGGACAGGGGAGAAATAGGAATCAGCCCCAGCATTTT	CSASAGQGRNRNQPQHF
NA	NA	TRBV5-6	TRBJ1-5	TGTGCCAGCAGCACGAGTAATCAGCCCCAGCATTTT	CASSTSNQPQHF
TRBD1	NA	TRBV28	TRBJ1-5	TGTGCCAGCACCTTAAGGGGGCCCGGGCAGCCCCAGCATTTT	CASTLRGPGQPQHF
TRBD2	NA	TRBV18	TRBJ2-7	TGTGCCAGCTCACTCGGGAGGCCTGAGCAGTACTTC	CASSLGRPEQYF
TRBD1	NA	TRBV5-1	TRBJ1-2	TGCGCCAGCAGCACCGGGACAGGGGAGGGCTACACCTTC	CASSTGTGEGYTF
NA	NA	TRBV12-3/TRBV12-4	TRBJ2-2	TGTGCCAGCAGTTTAGTTCCCCCCGGGGAGCTGTTTTTT	CASSLVPPGELFF
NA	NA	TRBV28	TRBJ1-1	TGTGCCAGCAGTGGCTCGGACAGCCTAGGACCTTACACTGAAGCTTTCTTT	CASSGSDSLGPYTEAFF
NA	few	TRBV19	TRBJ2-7	TGTGCCAGTAGTATTGGGGTATTGGCGTACGAGCAGTACTTC	CASSIGVLAYEQYF
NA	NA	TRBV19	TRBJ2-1	TGTGCCAGTAGTAACGGGGCCTACAATGAGCAGTTCTTC	CASSNGAYNEQFF
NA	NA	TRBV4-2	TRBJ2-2	TGTGCCAGCAGCCAAGTTAGGGGCCGTTTCACCGGGGAGCTGTTTTTT	CASSQVRGRFTGELFF
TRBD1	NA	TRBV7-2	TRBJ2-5	TGTGCCAGCAGTCCTCAGACAGGGGGCCGAGAGACCCAGTACTTC	CASSPQTGGRETQYF
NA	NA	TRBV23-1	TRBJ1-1	TGCGCCAGCAGTCAATATAAATCAGCCTTCATGAACACTGAAGCTTTCTTT	CASSQYKSAFMNTEAFF
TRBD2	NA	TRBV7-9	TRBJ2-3	TGTGCCAGCAGTCCCGGGACTAGCGGATACTCTAGCACAGATACGCAGTATTTT	CASSPGTSGYSSTDTQYF
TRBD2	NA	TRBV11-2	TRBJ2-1	TGTGCCAGCAGCTTGGCTAGCGGGGGCCGGGAGCAGTTCTTC	CASSLASGGREQFF
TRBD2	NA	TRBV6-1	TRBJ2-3	TGTGCCAGCAGTGAAATAGGGACTAACGCGAATACGCAGTATTTT	CASSEIGTNANTQYF
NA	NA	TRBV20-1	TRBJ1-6	TGCAGTGCGGAGAGGTCAGATCTCCTCCACTTT	CSAERSDLLHF
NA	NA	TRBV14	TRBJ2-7	TGTGCCAGCAGCCAAGAAGGCAGGAGCTCCTACGAGCAGTACTTC	CASSQEGRSSYEQYF
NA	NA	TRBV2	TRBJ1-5	TGTGCCAGCGGGGGTTATGGAAATCAGCCCCAGCATTTT	CASGGYGNQPQHF
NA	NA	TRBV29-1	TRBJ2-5	TGCAGCGCAGAGAGGACCTCTGCAAAGACCCAGTACTTC	CSAERTSAKTQYF
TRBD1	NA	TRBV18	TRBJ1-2	TGTGCCAGCTCAAACTCAGAGGACAGGGATGGCTACACCTTC	CASSNSEDRDGYTF
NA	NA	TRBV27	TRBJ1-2	TGTGCCAGCAGTTTAGCCGGGACCTATGGCTACACCTTC	CASSLAGTYGYTF
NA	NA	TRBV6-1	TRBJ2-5	TGTGCCAGCAGTGAAGGTGGGGGTCGAGGAGAGACCCAGTACTTC	CASSEGGGRGETQYF
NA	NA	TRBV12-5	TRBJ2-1	TGTGCTAGTGCCTTACAGGGGGGGGTAAGCAATGAGCAGTTCTTC	CASALQGGVSNEQFF
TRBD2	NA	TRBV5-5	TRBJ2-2	TGTGCCAGCAGCTTGAATAGCGGGAGGGCCAACACCGGGGAGCTGTTTTTT	CASSLNSGRANTGELFF
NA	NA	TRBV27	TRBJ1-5	TGTGCCAGCAGCTCGGGACGGCCCAATCAGCCCCAGCATTTT	CASSSGRPNQPQHF
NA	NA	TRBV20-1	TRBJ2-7	TGCAGTGCCCTGGGCCGCGGGGAGCAGTACTTC	CSALGRGEQYF
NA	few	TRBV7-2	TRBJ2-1	TGTGCCAGCAGCATCGCAGGGGGGGTGTACAATGAGCAGTTCTTC	CASSIAGGVYNEQFF
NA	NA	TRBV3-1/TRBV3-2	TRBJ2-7	TGTGCCAGCAGCCAAGAAGGGGCAGTTCCCTACGAGCAGTACTTC	CASSQEGAVPYEQYF